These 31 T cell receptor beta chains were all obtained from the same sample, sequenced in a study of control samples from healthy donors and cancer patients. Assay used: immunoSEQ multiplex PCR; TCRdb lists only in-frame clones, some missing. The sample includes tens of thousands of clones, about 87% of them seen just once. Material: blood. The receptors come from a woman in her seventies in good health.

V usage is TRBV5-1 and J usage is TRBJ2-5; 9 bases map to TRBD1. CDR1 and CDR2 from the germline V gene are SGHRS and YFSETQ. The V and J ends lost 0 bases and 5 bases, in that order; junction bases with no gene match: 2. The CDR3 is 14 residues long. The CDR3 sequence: CASSLATGGETQYF. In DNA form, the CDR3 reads TGCGCCAGCAGCTTGGCGACAGGGGGGGAGACCCAGTACTTC.

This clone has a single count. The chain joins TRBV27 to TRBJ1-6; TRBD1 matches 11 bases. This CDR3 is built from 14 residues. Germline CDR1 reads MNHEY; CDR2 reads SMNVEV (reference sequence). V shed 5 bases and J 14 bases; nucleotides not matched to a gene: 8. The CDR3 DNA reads TGTGCCAGCAGTCCCGGGACAGGGGGACTGGCCCTCCACTTT. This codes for CASSPGTGGLALHF.

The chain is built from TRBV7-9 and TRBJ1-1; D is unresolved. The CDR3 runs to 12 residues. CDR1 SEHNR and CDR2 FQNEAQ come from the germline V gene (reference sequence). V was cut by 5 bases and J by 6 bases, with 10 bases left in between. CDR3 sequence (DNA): TGTGCCAGCAGCACCTCGGGCCCTGAAGCTTTCTTT. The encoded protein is CASSTSGPEAFF.

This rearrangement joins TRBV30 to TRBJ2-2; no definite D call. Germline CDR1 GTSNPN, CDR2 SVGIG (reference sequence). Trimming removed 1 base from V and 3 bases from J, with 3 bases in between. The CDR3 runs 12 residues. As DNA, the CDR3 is TGTGCCTGGAGTGGGGACACCGGGGAGCTGTTTTTT. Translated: CAWSGDTGELFF.

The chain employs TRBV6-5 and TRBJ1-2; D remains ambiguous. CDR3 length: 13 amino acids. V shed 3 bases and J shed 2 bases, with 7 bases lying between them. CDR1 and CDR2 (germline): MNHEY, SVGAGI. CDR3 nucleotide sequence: TGTGCCAGCAGTTATAACGGCAACTATGGCTACACCTTC. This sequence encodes CASSYNGNYGYTF.

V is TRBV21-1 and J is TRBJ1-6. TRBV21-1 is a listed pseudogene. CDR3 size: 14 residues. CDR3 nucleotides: TGTGCCAGCAGCAAAGGGATCTATAATTCACCCCTCCACTTT. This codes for CASSKGIYNSPLHF.

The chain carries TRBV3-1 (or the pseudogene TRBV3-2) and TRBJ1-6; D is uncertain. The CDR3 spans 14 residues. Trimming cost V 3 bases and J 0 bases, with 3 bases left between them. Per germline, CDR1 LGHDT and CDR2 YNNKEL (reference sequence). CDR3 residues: CASSQSSYNSPLHF. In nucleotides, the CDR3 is TGTGCCAGCAGCCAGAGCTCCTATAATTCACCCCTCCACTTT.

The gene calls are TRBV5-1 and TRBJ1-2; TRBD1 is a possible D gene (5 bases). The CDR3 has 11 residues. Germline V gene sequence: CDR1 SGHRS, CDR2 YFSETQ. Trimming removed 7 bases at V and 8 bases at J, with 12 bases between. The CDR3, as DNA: TGCGCCAGCCGGGCCGAGGGGGGCTACACCTTC. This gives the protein CASRAEGGYTF.

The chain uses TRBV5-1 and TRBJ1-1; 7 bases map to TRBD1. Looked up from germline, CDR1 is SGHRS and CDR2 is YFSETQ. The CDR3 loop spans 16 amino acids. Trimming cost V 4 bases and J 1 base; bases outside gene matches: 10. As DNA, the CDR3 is TGCGCCAGCAGCCCGATGACAGGGTCCTGGAACACTGAAGCTTTCTTT. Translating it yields CASSPMTGSWNTEAFF.

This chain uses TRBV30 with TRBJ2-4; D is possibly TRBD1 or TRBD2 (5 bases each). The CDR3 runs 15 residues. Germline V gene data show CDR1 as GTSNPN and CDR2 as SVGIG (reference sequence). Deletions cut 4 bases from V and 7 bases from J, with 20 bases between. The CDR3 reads CAWTRGNTKGNIQYF. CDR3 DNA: TGTGCCTGGACCAGAGGGAACACCAAGGGGAACATTCAGTACTTC.

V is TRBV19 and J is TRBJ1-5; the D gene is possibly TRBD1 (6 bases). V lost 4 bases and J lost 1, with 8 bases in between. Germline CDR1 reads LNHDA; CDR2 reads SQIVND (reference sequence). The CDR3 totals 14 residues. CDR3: CASSNRESNQPQHF. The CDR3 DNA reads TGTGCCAGTAGTAACAGGGAGAGCAATCAGCCCCAGCATTTT.

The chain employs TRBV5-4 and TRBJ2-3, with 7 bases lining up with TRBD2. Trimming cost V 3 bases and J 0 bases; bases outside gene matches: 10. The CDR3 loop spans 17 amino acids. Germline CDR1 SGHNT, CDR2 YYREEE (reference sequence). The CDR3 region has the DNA TGTGCCAGCAGCTACGACGTGGGGAGGGCCAGCACAGATACGCAGTATTTT. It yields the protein CASSYDVGRASTDTQYF.

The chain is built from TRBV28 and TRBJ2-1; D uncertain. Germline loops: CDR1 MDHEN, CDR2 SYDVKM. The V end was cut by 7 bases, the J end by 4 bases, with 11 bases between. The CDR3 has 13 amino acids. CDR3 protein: CASINRRYNEQFF. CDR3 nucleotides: TGTGCCAGCATAAATAGGCGTTACAATGAGCAGTTCTTC. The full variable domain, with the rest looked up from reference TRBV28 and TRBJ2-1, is DVKVTQSSRYLVKRTGEKVFLECVQDMDHENMFWYRQDPGLGLRLIYFSYDVKMKEKGDIPEGYSVSREKKERFSLILESASTNQTSMYLCASINRRYNEQFFGPGTRLTVL.

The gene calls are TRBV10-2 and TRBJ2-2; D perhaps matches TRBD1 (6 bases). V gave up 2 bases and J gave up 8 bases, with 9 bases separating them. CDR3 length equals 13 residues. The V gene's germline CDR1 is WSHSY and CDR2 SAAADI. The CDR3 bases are TGCGCCAGCAGTGAGACCAGGGGAGGGGAGCTGTTTTTT. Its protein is CASSETRGGELFF.

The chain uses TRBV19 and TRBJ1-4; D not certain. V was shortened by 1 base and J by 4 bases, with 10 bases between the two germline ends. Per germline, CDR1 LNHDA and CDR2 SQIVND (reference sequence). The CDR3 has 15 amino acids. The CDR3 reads CASSIVGRYNEKLFF. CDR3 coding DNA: TGTGCCAGTAGTATAGTGGGCAGATATAATGAAAAACTGTTTTTT. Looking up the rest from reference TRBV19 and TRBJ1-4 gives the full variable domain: DGGITQSPKYLFRKEGQNVTLSCEQNLNHDAMYWYRQDPGQGLRLIYYSQIVNDFQKGDIAEGYSVSREKKESFPLTVTSAQKNPTAFYLCASSIVGRYNEKLFFGSGTQLSVL.

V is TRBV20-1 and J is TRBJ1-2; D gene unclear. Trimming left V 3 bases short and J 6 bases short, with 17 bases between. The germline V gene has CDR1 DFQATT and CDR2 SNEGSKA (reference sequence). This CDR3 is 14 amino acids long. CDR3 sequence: CSASHPLLPHGYTF. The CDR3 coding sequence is TGCAGTGCTAGTCATCCGCTTCTACCGCATGGCTACACCTTC.

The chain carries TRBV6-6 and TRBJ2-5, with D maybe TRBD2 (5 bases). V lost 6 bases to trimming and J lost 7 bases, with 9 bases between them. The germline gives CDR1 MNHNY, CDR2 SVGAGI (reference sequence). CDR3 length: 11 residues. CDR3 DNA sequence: TGTGCCAGCAGCCTCCGGGGGACCCAGTACTTC. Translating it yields CASSLRGTQYF.

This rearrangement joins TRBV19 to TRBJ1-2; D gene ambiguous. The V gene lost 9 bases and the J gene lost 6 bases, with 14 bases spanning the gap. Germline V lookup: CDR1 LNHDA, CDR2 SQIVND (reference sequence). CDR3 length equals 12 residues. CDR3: CASTLGYDGYTF. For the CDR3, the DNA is TGTGCCAGCACCCTGGGGTACGATGGCTACACCTTC.

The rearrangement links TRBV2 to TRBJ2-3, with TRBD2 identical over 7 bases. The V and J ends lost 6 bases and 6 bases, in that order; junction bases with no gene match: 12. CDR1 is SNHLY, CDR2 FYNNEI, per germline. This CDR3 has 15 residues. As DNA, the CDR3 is TGTGCCAGCAGGGGAGGGACCGGTCTCAAGGATACGCAGTATTTT. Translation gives CASRGGTGLKDTQYF.

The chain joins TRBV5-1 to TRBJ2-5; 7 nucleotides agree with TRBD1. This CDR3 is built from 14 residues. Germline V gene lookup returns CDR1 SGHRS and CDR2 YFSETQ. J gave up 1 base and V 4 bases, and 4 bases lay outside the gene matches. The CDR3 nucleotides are TGCGCCAGCAGCGAGGGACAGCCCCAAGAGACCCAGTACTTC. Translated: CASSEGQPQETQYF.

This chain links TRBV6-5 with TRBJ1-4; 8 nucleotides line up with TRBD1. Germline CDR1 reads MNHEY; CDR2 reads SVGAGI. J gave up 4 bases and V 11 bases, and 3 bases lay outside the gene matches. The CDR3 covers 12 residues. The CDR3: CAGQGDNEKLFF. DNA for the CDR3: TGTGCCGGACAGGGTGATAATGAAAAACTGTTTTTT.

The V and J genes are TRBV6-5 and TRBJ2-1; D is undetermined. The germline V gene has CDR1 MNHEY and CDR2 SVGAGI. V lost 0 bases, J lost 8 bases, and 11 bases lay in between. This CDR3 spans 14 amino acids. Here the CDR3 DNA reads TGTGCCAGCAGTTACTCGATGGGCAGGTATGAGCAGTTCTTC. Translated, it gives CASSYSMGRYEQFF.

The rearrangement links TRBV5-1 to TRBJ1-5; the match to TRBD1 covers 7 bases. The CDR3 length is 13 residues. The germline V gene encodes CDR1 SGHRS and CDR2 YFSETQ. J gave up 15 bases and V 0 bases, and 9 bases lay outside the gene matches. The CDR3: CASSLEYTGDWHF. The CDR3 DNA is TGCGCCAGCAGCTTGGAGTACACAGGGGATTGGCATTTT.

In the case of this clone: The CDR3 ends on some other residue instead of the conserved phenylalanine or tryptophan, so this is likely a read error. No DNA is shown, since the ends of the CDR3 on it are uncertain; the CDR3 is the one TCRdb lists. The CDR3 spells CASSRAPTSGSTI. The rearrangement uses TRBV6-2 or TRBV6-3 and TRBJ2-7; the D call in the table, TRBD2, was not verified against the DNA. The CDR3 spans 13 residues, counting both ends. Germline CDR1 MNHEY, CDR2 SVGEGT.

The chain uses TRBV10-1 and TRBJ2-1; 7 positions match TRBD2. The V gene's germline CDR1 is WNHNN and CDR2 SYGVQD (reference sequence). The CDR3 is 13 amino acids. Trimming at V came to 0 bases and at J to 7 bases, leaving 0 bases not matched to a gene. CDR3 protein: CASSESGGNEQFF. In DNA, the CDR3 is TGCGCCAGCAGTGAGTCCGGGGGGAATGAGCAGTTCTTC.

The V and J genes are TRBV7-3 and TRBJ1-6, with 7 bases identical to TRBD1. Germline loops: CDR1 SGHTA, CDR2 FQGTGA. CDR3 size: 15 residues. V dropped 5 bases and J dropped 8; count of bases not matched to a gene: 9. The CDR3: CASSIQGNGDSPLHF. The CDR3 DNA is TGTGCCAGCAGCATACAGGGGAACGGGGATTCACCCCTCCACTTT.

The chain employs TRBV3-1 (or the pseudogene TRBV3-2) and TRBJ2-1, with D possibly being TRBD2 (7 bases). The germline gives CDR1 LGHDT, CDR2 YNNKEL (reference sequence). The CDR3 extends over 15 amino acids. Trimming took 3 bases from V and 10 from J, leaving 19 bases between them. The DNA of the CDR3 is TGTGCCAGCAGCCAGGGGAGGGCAGGGGCTGGGGAGCAGTTCTTC. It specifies CASSQGRAGAGEQFF.

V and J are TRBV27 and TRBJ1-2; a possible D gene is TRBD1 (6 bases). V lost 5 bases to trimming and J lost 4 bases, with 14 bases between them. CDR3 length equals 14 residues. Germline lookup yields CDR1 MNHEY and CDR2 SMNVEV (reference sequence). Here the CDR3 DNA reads TGTGCCAGCAGTCCCAGGGGACTGATCTATGGCTACACCTTC. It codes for CASSPRGLIYGYTF.

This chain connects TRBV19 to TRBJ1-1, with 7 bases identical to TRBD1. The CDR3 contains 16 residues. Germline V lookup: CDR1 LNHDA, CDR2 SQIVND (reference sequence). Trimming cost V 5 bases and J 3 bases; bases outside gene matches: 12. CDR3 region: CASSFRPGQLYTEAFF. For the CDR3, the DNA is TGTGCCAGTAGTTTTAGACCGGGACAGTTGTACACTGAAGCTTTCTTT.

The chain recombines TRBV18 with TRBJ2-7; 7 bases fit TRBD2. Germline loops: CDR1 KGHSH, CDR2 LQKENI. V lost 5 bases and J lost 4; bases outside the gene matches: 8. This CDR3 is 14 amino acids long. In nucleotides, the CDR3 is TGTGCCAGCTCAGCCGCGCCCGGGGGGTACGAGCAGTACTTC. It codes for CASSAAPGGYEQYF.

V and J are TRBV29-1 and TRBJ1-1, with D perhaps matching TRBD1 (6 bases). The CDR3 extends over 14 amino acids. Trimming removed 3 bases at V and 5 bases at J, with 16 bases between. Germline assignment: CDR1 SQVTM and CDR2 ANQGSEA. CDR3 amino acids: CSVDNGGQGTEAFF. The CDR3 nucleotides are TGCAGCGTTGATAATGGGGGCCAGGGAACTGAAGCTTTCTTT.